This is a list of T cell receptor beta chains from one sample in a study of T-cell memory formation after mild COVID-19. MiXCR was run by TCRdb on the 5' RACE reads, yielding one entry per CDR3 protein. The data contain around 4,000 distinct CDR3 sequences, 16% of them singletons. The material sequenced was PBMCs or a T cell subset sorted from them (not recorded which). These receptors all stem from an adult who had mild COVID-19 (a few samples of this study predate the infection). Cell type and time point are not known. Each CDR3 is given with its conserved first and last residue. A D gene is named only where the DNA matches it firmly. Size values are once, few and many counts, or a class for expanded clones, and some rows have none.

d_gene: TRBD2
abundance: .
v_gene: TRBV4-1
j_gene: TRBJ2-3
CDR3nt: TGCGCCAGCAGCCAAAAGGGACTAGACGAAGATACGCAGTATTTT
CDR3aa: CASSQKGLDEDTQYF

d_gene: .
abundance: .
v_gene: TRBV6-1
j_gene: TRBJ1-5
CDR3nt: TGTGCCAGCAGTGAAGGTTGGGGTTCTCAGCCCCAGCATTTT
CDR3aa: CASSEGWGSQPQHF

d_gene: TRBD1
abundance: few
v_gene: TRBV18
j_gene: TRBJ2-7
CDR3nt: TGTGCCAGCTCATCAACAGGGGTTAGCGAGCAGTACTTC
CDR3aa: CASSSTGVSEQYF

d_gene: .
abundance: medium-sized
v_gene: TRBV28
j_gene: TRBJ1-1
CDR3nt: TGTGCCAGCAGCCCGGCGAGCACTGAAGCTTTCTTT
CDR3aa: CASSPASTEAFF

d_gene: .
abundance: medium-sized
v_gene: TRBV4-3
j_gene: TRBJ2-3
CDR3nt: TGCGCCAGCAGCCAAGAATTGGGATTAGCGGTAGATACGCAGTATTTT
CDR3aa: CASSQELGLAVDTQYF

d_gene: .
abundance: few
v_gene: TRBV5-1
j_gene: TRBJ2-3
CDR3nt: TGCGCCAGCAGCTTGGCCCAGGTGACAGGCACAGATACGCAGTATTTT
CDR3aa: CASSLAQVTGTDTQYF

d_gene: .
abundance: medium-sized
v_gene: TRBV28
j_gene: TRBJ2-5
CDR3nt: TGTGCCGCGGGTCCGGTGGGCGCGCCCCAAGAGACCCAGTACTTC
CDR3aa: CAAGPVGAPQETQYF

d_gene: .
abundance: .
v_gene: TRBV5-1
j_gene: TRBJ2-1
CDR3nt: TGCGCCAGCAGCCCGGATGTGCAGTTCTTC
CDR3aa: CASSPDVQFF

d_gene: .
abundance: medium-sized
v_gene: TRBV11-2
j_gene: TRBJ2-7
CDR3nt: TGTGCCAGCAGCTTAACACAGGGTTACGAGCAGTACTTC
CDR3aa: CASSLTQGYEQYF

d_gene: .
abundance: medium-sized
v_gene: TRBV3-1
j_gene: TRBJ2-1
CDR3nt: TGTGCCAGCAGCCAAGCCCGTGGCTGGCTTCGGTTTGAGCAGTTCTTC
CDR3aa: CASSQARGWLRFEQFF

d_gene: .
abundance: medium-sized
v_gene: TRBV20-1
j_gene: TRBJ1-6
CDR3nt: TGCAGTGTCAGGGGCAGGGAAAGCTCCTATAATTCACCCCTCCACTTT
CDR3aa: CSVRGRESSYNSPLHF

d_gene: .
abundance: medium-sized
v_gene: TRBV27
j_gene: TRBJ2-7
CDR3nt: TGTGCCAGCAGCCATGGGCCGTCCTACGAGCAGTACTTC
CDR3aa: CASSHGPSYEQYF

d_gene: .
abundance: .
v_gene: TRBV3-1
j_gene: TRBJ2-5
CDR3nt: TGTGCCAGCAGCCAAGTAGTGATAGCGGTGTCACAAGAGACCCAGTACTTC
CDR3aa: CASSQVVIAVSQETQYF

d_gene: .
abundance: medium-sized
v_gene: TRBV28
j_gene: TRBJ2-3
CDR3nt: TGTGCCAGCAGCCAAAGGGCCCTCCAGGATACGCAGTATTTT
CDR3aa: CASSQRALQDTQYF

d_gene: TRBD2
abundance: medium-sized
v_gene: TRBV4-3
j_gene: TRBJ2-2
CDR3nt: TGCGCCAGCAGCCGCGCAGCGGGGGACACCGGGGAGCTGTTTTTT
CDR3aa: CASSRAAGDTGELFF

d_gene: TRBD2
abundance: many
v_gene: TRBV11-3
j_gene: TRBJ2-3
CDR3nt: TGTGCCAGCAGCTTGACAGCGGGGGGGGAAGATACGCAGTATTTT
CDR3aa: CASSLTAGGEDTQYF

d_gene: .
abundance: many
v_gene: TRBV5-6
j_gene: TRBJ2-1
CDR3nt: TGTGCCAGCAGCGCGGGGACGCGCTTGTCCTCGGGTGAGCAGTTCTTC
CDR3aa: CASSAGTRLSSGEQFF

d_gene: TRBD2
abundance: medium-sized
v_gene: TRBV7-9
j_gene: TRBJ2-1
CDR3nt: TGTGCCAGCAGCACAACGGGACTAGCTATTCCCAATGAGCAGTTCTTC
CDR3aa: CASSTTGLAIPNEQFF

d_gene: .
abundance: many
v_gene: TRBV20-1
j_gene: TRBJ1-2
CDR3nt: TGCAGTGCTAGGTGGGGGCCCGGCTACACCTTC
CDR3aa: CSARWGPGYTF

d_gene: .
abundance: .
v_gene: TRBV11-3
j_gene: TRBJ2-7
CDR3nt: TGTGCCAGCAGCCCCCAAGTAGCATCTAGGGCCGAGCAGTACTTC
CDR3aa: CASSPQVASRAEQYF

d_gene: .
abundance: medium-sized
v_gene: TRBV4-2
j_gene: TRBJ2-4
CDR3nt: TGTGCCAGCAGCCAAGAGAGGGGTAGCAGGGGAGATCAGTACTTC
CDR3aa: CASSQERGSRGDQYF

d_gene: TRBD1
abundance: medium-sized
v_gene: TRBV12-3/TRBV12-4
j_gene: TRBJ1-5
CDR3nt: TGTGCCAGCAGTCCCCGGAGAGGGGGCTTTAGCAATCAGCCCCAGCATTTT
CDR3aa: CASSPRRGGFSNQPQHF

d_gene: TRBD1
abundance: medium-sized
v_gene: TRBV28
j_gene: TRBJ1-2
CDR3nt: TGTGCCAGCAGTGACCCCGGGACAGGGGCGAATGGCTACACCTTC
CDR3aa: CASSDPGTGANGYTF

d_gene: TRBD1
abundance: medium-sized
v_gene: TRBV30
j_gene: TRBJ1-1
CDR3nt: TGTGCCTGGAGTCGAGAGACAGGGGGCTATTTTAACACTGAAGCTTTCTTT
CDR3aa: CAWSRETGGYFNTEAFF

d_gene: .
abundance: medium-sized
v_gene: TRBV4-1
j_gene: TRBJ2-1
CDR3nt: TGCGCCAGCAGCCAGGGACACCGTGGCGATGAGCAGTTCTTC
CDR3aa: CASSQGHRGDEQFF

d_gene: .
abundance: once
v_gene: TRBV24-1
j_gene: TRBJ2-5
CDR3nt: TGTGCCACATTACGGCGTCCTTTTATGGAGACCCAGTACTTC
CDR3aa: CATLRRPFMETQYF

d_gene: .
abundance: medium-sized
v_gene: TRBV2
j_gene: TRBJ2-1
CDR3nt: TGTGCCAGCACCCCGCGGCTCCAGTACAATGAGCAGTTCTTC
CDR3aa: CASTPRLQYNEQFF

d_gene: .
abundance: medium-sized
v_gene: TRBV12-5
j_gene: TRBJ2-5
CDR3nt: TGTGCTAGTGTTCTTGTGGAGACCCAGTACTTC
CDR3aa: CASVLVETQYF

d_gene: .
abundance: medium-sized
v_gene: TRBV7-8
j_gene: TRBJ1-5
CDR3nt: TGTGCCAGCAGCTTTTGGGGAGGTGGCAATCAGCCCCAGCATTTT
CDR3aa: CASSFWGGGNQPQHF

d_gene: .
abundance: .
v_gene: TRBV27
j_gene: TRBJ2-1
CDR3nt: TGTGCCAGCAGTTTATTACTCCCGGGGGTCGAGCAGTTCTTC
CDR3aa: CASSLLLPGVEQFF

d_gene: .
abundance: medium-sized
v_gene: TRBV27
j_gene: TRBJ1-2
CDR3nt: TGTGCCAGCAGTTTACTGGCGGGTCCCACCTATGGCTACACCTTC
CDR3aa: CASSLLAGPTYGYTF

d_gene: .
abundance: .
v_gene: TRBV7-3
j_gene: TRBJ2-3
CDR3nt: TGTGCCAGCTCAGACCGCGGGGGCGGAACAGATACGCAGTATTTT
CDR3aa: CASSDRGGGTDTQYF

d_gene: TRBD2
abundance: .
v_gene: TRBV20-1
j_gene: TRBJ2-7
CDR3nt: TGCAGTGCTAGCGGGGGGTTATACGAGCAGTACTTC
CDR3aa: CSASGGLYEQYF

d_gene: TRBD1
abundance: medium-sized
v_gene: TRBV20-1
j_gene: TRBJ1-6
CDR3nt: TGCAGTGCTAGAGATCCCCGGACAGGGTATAATTCACCCCTCCACTTT
CDR3aa: CSARDPRTGYNSPLHF

d_gene: .
abundance: many
v_gene: TRBV4-3
j_gene: TRBJ1-6
CDR3nt: TGCGCCAGCAGCCAAGATGATCGGGGCTCCATGTATAATTCACCCCTCCACTTT
CDR3aa: CASSQDDRGSMYNSPLHF

d_gene: TRBD2
abundance: medium-sized
v_gene: TRBV9
j_gene: TRBJ2-1
CDR3nt: TGTGCCAGCAGCGTATCACTAGCGGTTTACAATGAGCAGTTCTTC
CDR3aa: CASSVSLAVYNEQFF

d_gene: .
abundance: .
v_gene: TRBV10-3
j_gene: TRBJ1-3
CDR3nt: TGTGCCATCAGTGAGATGAGGAGCGGAAACACCATATATTTT
CDR3aa: CAISEMRSGNTIYF

d_gene: .
abundance: many
v_gene: TRBV7-9
j_gene: TRBJ1-2
CDR3nt: TGTGCCAGCAGCTTTGAGGAGATCTATGGCTACACCTTC
CDR3aa: CASSFEEIYGYTF

d_gene: .
abundance: medium-sized
v_gene: TRBV4-1
j_gene: TRBJ1-4
CDR3nt: TGCGCCAGCAGCCAAGTAAGTGGAGGTCTGTTTTTT
CDR3aa: CASSQVSGGLFF

d_gene: .
abundance: medium-sized
v_gene: TRBV4-1
j_gene: TRBJ2-7
CDR3nt: TGCGCCAGCAGCCAAGCTCCAGGTTCTTACGAGCAGTACTTC
CDR3aa: CASSQAPGSYEQYF

d_gene: .
abundance: medium-sized
v_gene: TRBV18
j_gene: TRBJ2-7
CDR3nt: TGTGCCAGCTCACCTTCCTCGGGGGTCGACTACGAGCAGTACTTC
CDR3aa: CASSPSSGVDYEQYF

d_gene: TRBD1
abundance: medium-sized
v_gene: TRBV30
j_gene: TRBJ1-1
CDR3nt: TGTGCCTGGAGTGCCCGGGACAGGGGGCTTGACACTGAAGCTTTCTTT
CDR3aa: CAWSARDRGLDTEAFF

d_gene: TRBD1
abundance: medium-sized
v_gene: TRBV4-3
j_gene: TRBJ1-1
CDR3nt: TGCGCCAGCAGCCAATTCCGAGGGATACAGGGGGGCGCTGAAGCTTTCTTT
CDR3aa: CASSQFRGIQGGAEAFF

d_gene: TRBD1
abundance: once
v_gene: TRBV7-6
j_gene: TRBJ2-3
CDR3nt: TGTGCCAGCAGCACCGGACAGGGCCCCGGAGAGACGCAGTATTTT
CDR3aa: CASSTGQGPGETQYF

d_gene: .
abundance: medium-sized
v_gene: TRBV27
j_gene: TRBJ1-2
CDR3nt: TGTGCCAGCAGTCCGAGGGCACACCTAGCTAACTATGGCTACACCTTC
CDR3aa: CASSPRAHLANYGYTF

d_gene: .
abundance: medium-sized
v_gene: TRBV2
j_gene: TRBJ2-5
CDR3nt: TGTGCCAGCAAGGAAGCGGAAGAGACCCAGTACTTC
CDR3aa: CASKEAEETQYF

d_gene: .
abundance: medium-sized
v_gene: TRBV7-2
j_gene: TRBJ1-4
CDR3nt: TGTGCCAGCAGCTTTATCCCCGCAACTAATGAAAAACTGTTTTTT
CDR3aa: CASSFIPATNEKLFF

d_gene: .
abundance: many
v_gene: TRBV9
j_gene: TRBJ1-4
CDR3nt: TGTGCCAGCAGCCCCTTGATCGGGGGTGTCAGGTCTAATGAAAAACTGTTTTTT
CDR3aa: CASSPLIGGVRSNEKLFF

d_gene: .
abundance: medium-sized
v_gene: TRBV5-4
j_gene: TRBJ2-5
CDR3nt: TGTGCCAGCAGCCGGGACCCCAAAGCCGAAGAGACCCAGTACTTC
CDR3aa: CASSRDPKAEETQYF